The T cell receptor beta chain under discussion was sequenced for a study of T cell repertoires in cytomegalovirus infection. Study as a whole: It can be stated that public TCR beta signatures indicated CMV infection as well as a matching HLA type. Notes on the study in general: HLA-C-restricted CMV clonotypes gave the most frequent clonotype in two of eight donors. Cumulative public TCR beta family frequency identified carriers of CMV plus the relevant HLA.

The germline V and J ends were trimmed by 3 bases and 2 bases, with 13 bases remaining between them. CDR3 length: 15 residues. Germline loops: CDR1 LNHNV, CDR2 YYDKDF (reference sequence). A single record per CDR3 protein comes from TCRdb applying MiXCR to the reads. The sample consists of tens of thousands of distinct CDR3 sequences, about 18% of them appearing once. In regard to this clonotype: What it binds is unknown.

Material: CD8+ T cells from cultured PBMCs, obtained from culture after CMV antigen stimulation. This receptor was obtained from a human donor in good health (CMV status not recorded). Some clones in this sample may be carry-over from other donors' samples. This chain uses TRBV15 with TRBJ1-2; the D gene is possibly TRBD1 (5 bases). The CDR3 sequence: CATSRVGGGNYGYTF. In DNA form, the CDR3 reads TGTGCCACCAGCAGGGTTGGGGGAGGCAACTATGGCTACACCTTC.